These 26 T cell receptor beta chains originate from one sample sequenced in a study of blood T cell repertoires in COVID-19. Only in-frame clones appear in the TCRdb table, and some are missing; sequencing was by immunoSEQ multiplex PCR. The repertoire has 250,000 to 350,000 clones, approximately 89% of them found once; the top ten carry around an eighth. The material sequenced was peripheral blood. The receptors originated from a woman aged 60-75 years with acute or convalescent COVID-19.

The CDR3 loop is CATSDKRGSLGHEQFF. In DNA, the CDR3 is TGTGCCACCAGTGATAAAAGAGGCAGTTTAGGTCATGAGCAGTTCTTC. The rearrangement joins TRBV24-1 to TRBJ2-1; D is uncertain. The CDR3 loop spans 16 amino acids. V dropped 3 bases and J dropped 8 bases, with 19 bases sitting between them. Looked up from germline, CDR1 is KGHDR and CDR2 is SFDVKD.

Note on this clone: A read error may produce the germline difference seen at one junction end. Other DNA sequences within the sample encode an identical CDR3. V usage is TRBV7-8 and J usage is TRBJ2-7, with D perhaps matching TRBD1 (6 bases). The CDR3 sequence is 13 residues long. The germline gives CDR1 SGHVS, CDR2 FQNEAQ. The CDR3 nucleotides read TGTGCCAGCAGCTTAGCGGGGGCCCGCGAGCAATACTTC. Protein sequence: CASSLAGAREQYF.

This clone was detected only a few times. CDR3 DNA sequence: TGTGCCAGCAGCCAAAGTATGGGACAGAACACTGAAGCTTTCTTT. Translated: CASSQSMGQNTEAFF. The V and J genes are TRBV14 and TRBJ1-1; the D gene is possibly TRBD1 (6 bases). The ends were cut back, 2 bases at V and 1 base at J, with 11 bases in the middle. The CDR3 sequence is 15 residues long. Germline V gene sequence: CDR1 SGHDN, CDR2 FVKESK.

This clone occurred a few times. The chain employs TRBV21-1 and TRBJ1-5; TRBD1 reflects the table's D call only, with no check against the DNA. TRBV21-1 is an annotated pseudogene. There are 16 residues in the CDR3. The CDR3 reads CASSKGTVTDNQPQHF. Written as DNA, the CDR3 is TGTGCCAGCAGCAAAGGAACGGTCACAGACAATCAGCCCCAGCATTTT.

The gene calls are TRBV6-6 and TRBJ2-5; 11 positions match TRBD2. After removal of 7 bases from V and 5 bases from J, the junction contained 9 bases not matched to a gene. Looked up from germline, CDR1 is MNHNY and CDR2 is SVGAGI (reference sequence). CDR3 length: 15 residues. The CDR3 loop is CASTERLAGWETQYF. The CDR3 DNA sequence: TGTGCCAGCACCGAGAGACTAGCGGGGTGGGAGACCCAGTACTTC.

The CDR3 loop reads CASEDRNTGELFF. The CDR3 nucleotides read TGTGCCAGCGAGGACAGAAACACCGGGGAGCTGTTTTTT. The J gene is TRBJ2-2, the V gene TRBV28; weak D call: TRBD1 (6 bases). The CDR3 is made up of 13 amino acids. V was shortened by 8 bases and J by 2 bases, with 9 bases between the two germline ends. Germline assignment: CDR1 MDHEN and CDR2 SYDVKM.

The chain has TRBV12-3 or TRBV12-4 and TRBJ2-7; a possible D gene is TRBD2 (5 bases). Between the trimmed V and J ends, which lost 5 bases and 3 bases, there was a span of 5 bases. The CDR3 runs to 11 residues. The CDR3 nucleotides read TGTGCCAGCAGTGGAGGCTACGAGCAGTACTTC. Translation gives CASSGGYEQYF.

The CDR3: CASSESGGDEQYF. The CDR3 nucleotides read TGTGCCAGCAGTGAATCAGGAGGCGACGAGCAGTACTTC. The genes are TRBV25-1 and TRBJ2-7; possible D gene TRBD2, 5 bases. V lost 1 base and J lost 5, with 9 bases in between. CDR1 MGHDK and CDR2 SYGVNS come from the germline V gene. This CDR3 has 13 residues.

Of note for this clone: At one of its ends the junction is not consistent with the germline gene, which may arise from a read error. The chain combines TRBV28 with TRBJ1-1; possible D gene TRBD1, 5 bases. This CDR3 is 11 amino acids long. CDR1 and CDR2 from the germline V gene are MDHEN and SYDVKM. CDR3 bases: TGTGCCAGCAGTCCGGCCCGCGGGACGGCTTTT. Its translation is CASSPARGTAF.

The rearrangement links TRBV5-1 to TRBJ1-2, with TRBD1 matching 7 bases. V trimming: 4 bases; J trimming: 4 bases; junction bases outside the gene matches: 4. This CDR3 spans 13 amino acids. Germline CDR1 and CDR2: SGHRS and YFSETQ. CDR3 bases: TGCGCCAGCAGCGCAGGGACAGTCTATGGCTACACCTTC. Translation: CASSAGTVYGYTF.

The V gene is TRBV7-8, the J gene TRBJ2-1; 13 bases map to TRBD2. Germline trimming cut 5 bases from V and 6 bases from J; bases unmatched to any gene: 4. In germline, CDR1 is SGHVS, CDR2 FQNEAQ. The CDR3 extends over 15 amino acids. DNA for the CDR3: TGTGCCAGCAGCCGGGGACTAGCGGGGCGCAATGAGCAGTTCTTC. This codes for CASSRGLAGRNEQFF.

This clone turned up a few times. The DNA of the CDR3 is TGTGCCAGCAACGACAGGAGAAACACTGAAGCTTTCTTT. This encodes CASNDRRNTEAFF. This chain links TRBV2 with TRBJ1-1, with a weak D call TRBD1 (6 bases). The CDR3 is made up of 13 amino acids. Trimming removed 7 bases at V and 2 bases at J, with 11 bases between. Germline V gene data show CDR1 as SNHLY and CDR2 as FYNNEI.

This clone was found once. The rearrangement links TRBV27 to TRBJ2-5; the D gene is possibly TRBD2 (5 bases). Germline values: CDR1 MNHEY, CDR2 SMNVEV (reference sequence). This CDR3 is 15 amino acids long. The V end lost 0 bases, the J end lost 5 bases, and 13 bases lay between the germline ends. The CDR3 DNA reads TGTGCCAGCAGTTTATCCGACACCCCGGGGGAGACCCAGTACTTC. It specifies CASSLSDTPGETQYF.

This clone was seen a few times. DNA for the CDR3: TGCAGCGTTGAAAGGTTAGGAGATCTCCAGTTCTTC. The encoded protein is CSVERLGDLQFF. The genes are TRBV29-1 and TRBJ2-1; D is ambiguous. The CDR3 runs 12 residues. V was pared by 2 bases and J by 13 bases, with 15 bases between. Per the germline V gene, CDR1 is SQVTM and CDR2 is ANQGSEA.

This clone was seen only once. CDR3 protein: CASTRLAGNGELFF. The CDR3 coding sequence is TGTGCCAGTACTCGACTAGCGGGAAATGGGGAGCTGTTTTTT. V and J are TRBV6-4 and TRBJ2-2; 11 nucleotides agree with TRBD2. Germline V gene sequence: CDR1 MRHNA, CDR2 SNTAGT. This CDR3 comprises 14 residues. Trimming cost V 9 bases and J 8 bases; bases outside gene matches: 8.

In DNA, the CDR3 is TGCGCCAGCAGCTCGACGCGGATAAGCACAGATACGCAGTATTTT. It yields the protein CASSSTRISTDTQYF. The chain couples TRBV5-1 to TRBJ2-3; D uncertain. The CDR3 is 15 amino acids. V shed 3 bases and J shed 0 bases, with 11 bases lying between them. CDR1 and CDR2 from the germline V gene are SGHRS and YFSETQ. Variable domain in full (rest from reference TRBV5-1 and TRBJ2-3): KAGVTQTPRYLIKTRGQQVTLSCSPISGHRSVSWYQQTPGQGLQFLFEYFSETQRNKGNFPGRFSGRQFSNSRSEMNVSTLELGDSALYLCASSSTRISTDTQYFGPGTRLTVL.

The chain couples TRBV28 to TRBJ1-2; 9 bases are a match to TRBD1. Germline CDR1 reads MDHEN; CDR2 reads SYDVKM. This CDR3 region has 12 residues. V shed 7 bases, J shed 7 bases, and the junction held 4 bases outside the gene matches. The CDR3 DNA follows: TGTGCCAGCACCGGGACAGGGCTTGGCTACACCTTC. This gives the protein CASTGTGLGYTF.

The chain is built from TRBV14 and TRBJ2-1; TRBD2 agrees at 7 bases. Looked up from germline, CDR1 is SGHDN and CDR2 is FVKESK. Trimming took 0 bases from V and 2 from J; bases not matched to a gene: 1. This CDR3 is built from 15 residues. CDR3 in DNA: TGTGCCAGCAGCCAAGACCGGGGGGCCTACAATGAGCAGTTCTTC. It is translated as CASSQDRGAYNEQFF.

The gene calls are TRBV5-1 and TRBJ1-2; possible D gene TRBD1, 5 bases. The CDR3 is 13 amino acids. Germline CDR1 is SGHRS and CDR2 is YFSETQ. The V end was cut by 0 bases, the J end by 6 bases, with 9 bases between. CDR3 residues: CASSLAGGNGYTF. CDR3 DNA sequence: TGCGCCAGCAGCTTGGCCGGGGGGAATGGCTACACCTTC.

The sample holds a few counts of this clone. The chain links TRBV9 to TRBJ2-1, with 12 nucleotides matching TRBD2. Losses at the gene ends were 4 bases for V and 2 bases for J; bases not matched to a gene: 10. The CDR3 loop spans 18 amino acids. Germline CDR1 reads SGDLS; CDR2 reads YYNGEE. The CDR3 DNA follows: TGTGCCAGCAGCACCGGGACTAGCGGGTTGGGGGCCTACAATGAGCAGTTCTTC. This gives the protein CASSTGTSGLGAYNEQFF.

This clone came up a few times. The chain carries TRBV3-1 (or the pseudogene TRBV3-2) and TRBJ1-3; no clear D gene. Germline lookup yields CDR1 LGHDT and CDR2 YNNKEL (reference sequence). Trimming shortened V by 0 bases and J by 0 bases, and 18 bases separated the two germline ends. This CDR3 has 19 residues. The DNA of the CDR3 is TGTGCCAGCAGCCAAGATTTCATGGCGGGTCATTTCTCTGGAAACACCATATATTTT. Amino acids: CASSQDFMAGHFSGNTIYF.

V is TRBV7-3 and J is TRBJ2-7, with TRBD1 matching over 10 bases. This CDR3 comprises 14 residues. Germline assignment: CDR1 SGHTA and CDR2 FQGTGA. V trimming: 5 bases; J trimming: 4 bases; junction bases outside the gene matches: 5. CDR3 in amino acids: CASSVTGGAYEQYF. The CDR3 DNA reads as TGTGCCAGCAGCGTGACAGGGGGCGCGTACGAGCAGTACTTC.

This chain uses TRBV4-1 with TRBJ2-1; weak D call: TRBD1 (5 bases). Looked up from germline, CDR1 is MGHRA and CDR2 is YSYEKL. The CDR3 length is 16 residues. Trimming left V 0 bases short and J 1 base short, with 10 bases between. This CDR3 reads CASSQDLTVSYNEQFF. CDR3 coding DNA: TGCGCCAGCAGCCAAGATTTGACAGTTTCCTACAATGAGCAGTTCTTC.

The chain recombines TRBV5-1 with TRBJ1-1; TRBD1 might be the D (6 bases). The V end was cut by 4 bases, the J end by 3 bases, with 10 bases between. From germline, CDR1 is SGHRS and CDR2 YFSETQ. The CDR3 loop spans 13 amino acids. CDR3 in amino acids: CASSTRGDTEAFF. CDR3 nucleotides: TGCGCCAGCAGCACCAGGGGTGACACTGAAGCTTTCTTT.

This chain uses TRBV4-3 with TRBJ1-1; D not certain. This CDR3 comprises 16 residues. CDR1 and CDR2 from the germline V gene are LGHNA and YSLEER. V lost 0 bases to trimming and J lost 5 bases, with 16 bases between them. The CDR3 coding sequence is TGCGCCAGCAGCCAAGAGTCCAGTGGGAGCTGGACTGAAGCTTTCTTT. Amino acids: CASSQESSGSWTEAFF.

The CDR3 nucleotides are TGTGCCAGCAGCTTTTGGGGTGGGGGGACAGATACGCAGTATTTT. It codes for CASSFWGGGTDTQYF. V is TRBV5-4 and J is TRBJ2-3, with D possibly TRBD2 on 6 matching bases. The V end was cut by 2 bases, the J end by 3 bases, with 13 bases between. The CDR3 is made up of 15 amino acids. CDR1 and CDR2 from the germline V gene are SGHNT and YYREEE (reference sequence).